This T cell receptor beta chain was sequenced for a study of PD-1 blockade in mismatch repair-deficient tumors. Overall study results and limits: Tumor-resident clones, often undetectable pretreatment in blood, expanded then contracted after pembrolizumab.

The V and J ends lost 3 bases and 7 bases respectively, with 11 bases between them. The CDR3 sequence is 13 residues long. CDR1 is SGDLS, CDR2 YYNGEE, per germline. Every patient had mismatch repair deficiency by PCR or immunohistochemistry. TCR sequencing covered a few patients who responded to pembrolizumab. Regarding this clone: Its specificity is not known.

Only in-frame clones appear in the TCRdb table, and some are missing; sequencing was by immunoSEQ multiplex PCR. Among about 130,000 clones listed, 88% were seen once. Sequencing used peripheral blood, obtained approximately 72 weeks after starting pembrolizumab. The chain recombines TRBV9 with TRBJ1-5, with D unresolved. The clonotype comes from an adult with mismatch repair-deficient cancer. The CDR3, as DNA: TGTGCCAGCAGCGAGACGGAATACCAGCCCCAGCATTTT. It specifies CASSETEYQPQHF.